A selection of T cell receptor beta chains follows, all from one sample in a study of cytomegalovirus exposure and HLA in healthy donors. This table comes from immunoSEQ multiplex PCR, and its TCRdb copy is limited to in-frame clones, with some not included. The sample carries about 210,000 clones, more than 75% recorded once. Source material: PBMCs. The receptors shown here come from a middle-aged man in good health and CMV-seropositive. Each CDR3 is given with its conserved first and last residue. A D gene is named only where the DNA matches it firmly. Size tells how often a clone was seen (once, few, many) or the class of an expanded clone, and some rows leave it out.

>NA|TRBV6-5|TRBJ1-2|NA
TGTGCCAGCAAGGGGGAAGGCTACACCTTC
CASKGEGYTF
>NA|TRBV7-8|TRBJ2-1|few
TGTGCCAGCAGCTTAGCGGGACACCAGACCAATGAGCAGTTCTTC
CASSLAGHQTNEQFF
>NA|TRBV5-1|TRBJ2-3|once
TGCGCCAGCAGCTTGGAGCAGGGAAATCCAGATACGCAGTATTTT
CASSLEQGNPDTQYF
>NA|TRBV2|TRBJ2-2|once
TGTGCCAGCAGTGAAGGTACGAGGACCGGGGAGCTGTTTTTT
CASSEGTRTGELFF
>NA|TRBV5-4|TRBJ1-1|NA
TGTGCCAGCAGCTTGGGGAGGGTGAACACTGAAGCTTTCTTT
CASSLGRVNTEAFF
>NA|TRBV10-3|TRBJ2-3|once
TGTGCCATCAAGGGGACATACCTTAAAGATACGCAGTATTTT
CAIKGTYLKDTQYF
>TRBD1|TRBV7-9|TRBJ2-7|NA
TGTGCCAGCAGCTTAGGTCAGGGGGCTAACGAGCAGTACTTC
CASSLGQGANEQYF
>TRBD1|TRBV6-5|TRBJ1-1|few
TGTGCCAGCAGCCCCTCGACAGGGGGCACTGAAGCTTTCTTT
CASSPSTGGTEAFF
>NA|TRBV6-5|TRBJ1-5|NA
TGTGCCAGCAGCAGGACAGTATTCGGTCAGCCCCAGCATTTT
CASSRTVFGQPQHF
>NA|TRBV18|TRBJ1-5|NA
TGTGCCAGCTCACCCGAGGTGGGCAATCAGCCCCAGCATTTT
CASSPEVGNQPQHF